The subject of this entry is one T cell receptor (beta chain). Its antigen is not known. There was at least one pre-ART PBMC sample for each donor, plus at least two post-ART PBMC samples. Ahead of DNA extraction, samples held about 0.95-10 million cryopreserved PBMC each. The record originates from a study of long-term antiretroviral therapy in people with HIV. General observations from the study: Versus controls, repertoires in people with HIV had narrower CDR3 length ranges.

They ran version v3.0 of the immunoSEQ assay at survey level. Clones were sequenced by immunoSEQ multiplex PCR, and TCRdb holds only the in-frame ones, with some missing. The sample lists approximately 13,000 clones; over 65% were seen once. V lost 5 bases to trimming and J lost 1 base; unmatched junction nucleotides: 7. The CDR3 is made up of 15 amino acids. Germline assignment: CDR1 MNHEY and CDR2 SMNVEV (reference sequence). Sample: unsorted PBMCs, taken 1.3 years before starting antiretroviral therapy. This chain connects TRBV27 to TRBJ1-1; 7 bases fit TRBD1. This receptor was identified in a man aged 40-49 years with HIV. CDR3 coding DNA: TGTGCCAGCAGTACTTGGACAGGCACGAACACTGAAGCTTTCTTT. It specifies CASSTWTGTNTEAFF.